The subject of this entry is one T cell receptor (beta chain). Its antigen is undetermined. Produced via immunoSEQ multiplex PCR; TCRdb's table is partial and in-frame only. The sample includes about 2.3 million clones, just under 95% seen only once; the top ten take approximately 0.39%. Germline CDR1 reads LNHDA; CDR2 reads SQIVND (reference sequence). The CDR3 is 16 amino acids. V was pared by 9 bases and J by 6 bases, with 26 bases between. The data originate from a study of shared clonotypes between healthy human individuals. About the study: Each donor had three CD4 naive, three CD4 memory, two CD8 naive and one CD8 memory plate. General study results and limits: Donor scarcity curtailed the genetic and exposure-history diversity represented herein.

Every donor was a Caucasian adult from Nashville, Tennessee. The authors divided CD4+ cells into CD45RA+ naive and CD45RA-negative memory subsets. The V gene is TRBV19, the J gene TRBJ1-2; D is uncertain. Input material: naive CD4+ T cells from PBMCs. Subset noted: CD45RA+ positively selected. This TCR was sampled from a man between 18 and 35 years old in good health. Some clones in this sample may be carry-over from other donors' samples. DNA for the CDR3: TGTGCCAGCGCGATAGTTCACCGGGCTCGCCCAGATGGCTACACCTTC. It codes for CASAIVHRARPDGYTF.